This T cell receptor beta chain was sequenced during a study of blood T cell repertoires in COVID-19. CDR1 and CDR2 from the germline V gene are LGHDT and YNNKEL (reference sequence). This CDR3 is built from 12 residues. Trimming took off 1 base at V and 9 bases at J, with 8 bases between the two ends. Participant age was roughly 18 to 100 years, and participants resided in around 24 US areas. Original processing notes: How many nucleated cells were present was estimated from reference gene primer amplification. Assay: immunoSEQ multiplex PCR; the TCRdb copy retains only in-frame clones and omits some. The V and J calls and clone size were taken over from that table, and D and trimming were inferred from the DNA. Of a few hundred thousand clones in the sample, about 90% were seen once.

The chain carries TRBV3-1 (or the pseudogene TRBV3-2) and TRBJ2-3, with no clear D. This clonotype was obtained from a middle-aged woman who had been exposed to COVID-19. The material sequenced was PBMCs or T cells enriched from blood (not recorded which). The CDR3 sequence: CASSQAAGTQYF. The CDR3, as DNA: TGTGCCAGCAGCCAAGCGGCAGGAACGCAGTATTTT.